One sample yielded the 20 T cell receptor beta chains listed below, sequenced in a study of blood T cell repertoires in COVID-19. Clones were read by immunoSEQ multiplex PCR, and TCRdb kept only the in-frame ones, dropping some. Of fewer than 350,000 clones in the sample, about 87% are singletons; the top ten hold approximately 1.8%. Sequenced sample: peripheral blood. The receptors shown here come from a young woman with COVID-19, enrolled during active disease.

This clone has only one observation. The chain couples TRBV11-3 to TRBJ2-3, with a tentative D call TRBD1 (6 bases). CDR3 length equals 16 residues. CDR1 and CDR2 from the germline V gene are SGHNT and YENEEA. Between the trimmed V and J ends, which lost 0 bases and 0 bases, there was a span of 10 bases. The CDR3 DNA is TGTGCCAGCAGCTTAGAACAGGGCCCGAGCACAGATACGCAGTATTTT. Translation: CASSLEQGPSTDTQYF.

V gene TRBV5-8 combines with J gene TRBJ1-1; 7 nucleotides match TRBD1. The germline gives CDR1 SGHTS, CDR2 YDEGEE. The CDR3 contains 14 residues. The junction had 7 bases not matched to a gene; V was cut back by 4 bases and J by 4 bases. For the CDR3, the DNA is TGTGCCAGCAGCGGACAGGTTTGGGGCACTGAAGCTTTCTTT. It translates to CASSGQVWGTEAFF.

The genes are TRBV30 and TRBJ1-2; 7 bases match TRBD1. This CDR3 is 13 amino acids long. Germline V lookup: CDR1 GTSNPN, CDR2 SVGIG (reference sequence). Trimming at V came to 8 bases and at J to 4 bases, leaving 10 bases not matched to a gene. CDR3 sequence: CANTGADSYGYTF. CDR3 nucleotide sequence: TGTGCCAATACAGGGGCCGACTCCTATGGCTACACCTTC.

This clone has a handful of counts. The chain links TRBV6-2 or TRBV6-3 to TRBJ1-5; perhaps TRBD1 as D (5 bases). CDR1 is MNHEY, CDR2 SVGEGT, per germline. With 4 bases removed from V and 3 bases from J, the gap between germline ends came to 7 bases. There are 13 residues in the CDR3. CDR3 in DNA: TGTGCCAGCAGTTCACAGGACAATCAGCCCCAGCATTTT. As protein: CASSSQDNQPQHF.

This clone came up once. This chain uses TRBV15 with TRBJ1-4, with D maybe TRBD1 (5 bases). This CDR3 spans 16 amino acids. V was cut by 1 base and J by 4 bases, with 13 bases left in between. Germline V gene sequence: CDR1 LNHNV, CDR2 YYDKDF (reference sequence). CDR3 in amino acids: CATSRVKWGGNEKLFF. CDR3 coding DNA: TGTGCCACCAGCAGAGTAAAGTGGGGGGGTAATGAAAAACTGTTTTTT.

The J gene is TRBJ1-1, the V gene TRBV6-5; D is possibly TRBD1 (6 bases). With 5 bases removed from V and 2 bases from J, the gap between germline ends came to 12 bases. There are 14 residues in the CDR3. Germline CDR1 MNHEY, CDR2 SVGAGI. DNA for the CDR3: TGTGCCAGCAGTACCAGGGGTAGAAACACTGAAGCTTTCTTT. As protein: CASSTRGRNTEAFF.

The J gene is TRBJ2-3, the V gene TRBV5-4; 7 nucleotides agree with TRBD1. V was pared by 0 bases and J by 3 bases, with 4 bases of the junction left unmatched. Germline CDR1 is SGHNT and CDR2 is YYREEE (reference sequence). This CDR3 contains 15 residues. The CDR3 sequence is CASSLDRGPTDTQYF. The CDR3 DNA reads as TGTGCCAGCAGCTTGGATAGGGGGCCAACAGATACGCAGTATTTT.

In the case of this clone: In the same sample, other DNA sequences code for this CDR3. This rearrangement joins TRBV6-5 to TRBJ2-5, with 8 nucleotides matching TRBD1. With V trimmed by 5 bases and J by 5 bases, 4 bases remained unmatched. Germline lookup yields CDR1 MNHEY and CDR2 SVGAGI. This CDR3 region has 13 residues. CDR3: CASSRTGKETQYF. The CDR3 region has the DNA TGTGCCAGCAGTCGGACAGGGAAGGAGACCCAGTACTTC.

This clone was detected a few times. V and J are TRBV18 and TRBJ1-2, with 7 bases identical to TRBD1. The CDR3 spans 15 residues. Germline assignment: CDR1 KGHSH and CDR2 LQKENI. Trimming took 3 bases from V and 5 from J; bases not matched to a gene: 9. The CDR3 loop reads CASSPSAGTDYGYTF. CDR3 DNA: TGTGCCAGCTCACCCTCGGCCGGGACAGATTATGGCTACACCTTC.

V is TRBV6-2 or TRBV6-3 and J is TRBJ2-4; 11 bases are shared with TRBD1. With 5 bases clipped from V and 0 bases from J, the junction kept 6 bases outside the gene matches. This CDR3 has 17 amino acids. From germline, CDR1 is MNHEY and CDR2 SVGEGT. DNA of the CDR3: TGTGCCAGCAGTGCTCCGGGACAGGGGGTAGCCAAAAACATTCAGTACTTC. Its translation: CASSAPGQGVAKNIQYF.

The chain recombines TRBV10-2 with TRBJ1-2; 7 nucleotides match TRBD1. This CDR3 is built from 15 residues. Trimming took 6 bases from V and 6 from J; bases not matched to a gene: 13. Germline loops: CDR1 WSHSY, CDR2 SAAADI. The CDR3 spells CASRDSARGLDGYTF. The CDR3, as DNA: TGCGCCAGCAGGGACTCAGCAAGGGGGCTCGATGGCTACACCTTC.

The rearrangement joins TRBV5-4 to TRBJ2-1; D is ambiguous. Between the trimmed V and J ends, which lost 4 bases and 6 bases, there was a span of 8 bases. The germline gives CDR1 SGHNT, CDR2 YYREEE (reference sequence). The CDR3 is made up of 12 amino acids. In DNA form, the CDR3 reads TGTGCCAGCAGCCGAGAACTCAATGAGCAGTTCTTC. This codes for CASSRELNEQFF.

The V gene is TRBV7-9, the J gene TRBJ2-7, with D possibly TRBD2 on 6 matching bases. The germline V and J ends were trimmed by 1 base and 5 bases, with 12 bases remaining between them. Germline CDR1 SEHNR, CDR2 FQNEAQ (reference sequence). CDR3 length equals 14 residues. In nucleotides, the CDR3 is TGTGCCAGCAGCTTAGACGGGGGTCCCGACGAGCAGTACTTC. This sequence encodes CASSLDGGPDEQYF. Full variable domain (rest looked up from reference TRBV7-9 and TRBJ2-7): DTGVSQNPRHKITKRGQNVTFRCDPISEHNRLYWYRQTLGQGPEFLTYFQNEAQLEKSRLLSDRFSAERPKGSFSTLEIQRTEQGDSAMYLCASSLDGGPDEQYFGPGTRLTVT.

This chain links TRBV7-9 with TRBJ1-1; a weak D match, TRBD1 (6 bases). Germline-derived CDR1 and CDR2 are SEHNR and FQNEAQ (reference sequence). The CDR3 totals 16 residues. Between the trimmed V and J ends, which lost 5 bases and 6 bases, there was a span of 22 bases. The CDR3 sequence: CASSPPRAGGEAEAFF. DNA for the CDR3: TGTGCCAGCAGCCCGCCTCGGGCGGGGGGCGAGGCTGAAGCTTTCTTT. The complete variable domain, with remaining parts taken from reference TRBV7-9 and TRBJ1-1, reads DTGVSQNPRHKITKRGQNVTFRCDPISEHNRLYWYRQTLGQGPEFLTYFQNEAQLEKSRLLSDRFSAERPKGSFSTLEIQRTEQGDSAMYLCASSPPRAGGEAEAFFGQGTRLTVV.

The CDR3 here is CASSLGTSGGQKTQYF. The CDR3 DNA follows: TGTGCCAGCAGCTTAGGGACTAGCGGGGGGCAGAAGACCCAGTACTTC. V is TRBV7-6 and J is TRBJ2-5; 14 bases line up with TRBD2. The CDR3 totals 16 residues. V shed 1 base and J 6 bases; nucleotides not matched to a gene: 4. The germline CDR1 and CDR2 sequences are SGHVS and FNYEAQ.

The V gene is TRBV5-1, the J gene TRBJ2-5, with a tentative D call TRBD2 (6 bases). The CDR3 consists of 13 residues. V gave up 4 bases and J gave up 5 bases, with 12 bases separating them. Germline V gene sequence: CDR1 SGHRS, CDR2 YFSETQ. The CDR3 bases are TGCGCCAGCAGCGAGGGCGCGGGGGAGACCCAGTACTTC. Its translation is CASSEGAGETQYF.

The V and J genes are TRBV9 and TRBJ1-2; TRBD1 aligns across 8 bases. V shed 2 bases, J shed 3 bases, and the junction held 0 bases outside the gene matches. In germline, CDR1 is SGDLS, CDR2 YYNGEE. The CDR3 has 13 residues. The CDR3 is CASSVGQDYGYTF. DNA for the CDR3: TGTGCCAGCAGCGTGGGACAGGACTATGGCTACACCTTC.

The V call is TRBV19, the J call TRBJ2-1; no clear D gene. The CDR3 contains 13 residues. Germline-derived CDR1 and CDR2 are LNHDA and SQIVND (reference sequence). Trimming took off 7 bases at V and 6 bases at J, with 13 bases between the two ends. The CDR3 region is CASNRHFGNEQFF. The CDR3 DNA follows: TGTGCCAGTAACCGACACTTTGGCAATGAGCAGTTCTTC.

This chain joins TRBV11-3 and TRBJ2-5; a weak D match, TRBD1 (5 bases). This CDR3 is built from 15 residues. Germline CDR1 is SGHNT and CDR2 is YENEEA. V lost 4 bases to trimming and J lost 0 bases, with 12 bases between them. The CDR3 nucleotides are TGTGCCAGCAGCTCAAACCAGGGATACCAAGAGACCCAGTACTTC. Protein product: CASSSNQGYQETQYF. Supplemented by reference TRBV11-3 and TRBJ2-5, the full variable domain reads EAGVVQSPRYKIIEKKQPVAFWCNPISGHNTLYWYLQNLGQGPELLIRYENEEAVDDSQLPKDRFSAERLKGVDSTLKIQPAELGDSAVYLCASSSNQGYQETQYFGPGTRLLVL.

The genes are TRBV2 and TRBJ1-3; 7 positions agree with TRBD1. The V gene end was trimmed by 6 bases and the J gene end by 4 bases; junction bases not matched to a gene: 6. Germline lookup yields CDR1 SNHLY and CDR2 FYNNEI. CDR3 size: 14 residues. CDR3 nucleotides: TGTGCCAGCAGGGAGGGGACAGTCGGAAACACCATATATTTT. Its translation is CASREGTVGNTIYF.